The 22 T cell receptor beta chains below come from one sample, sequenced in a study of cytomegalovirus exposure and HLA in healthy donors. Clones were read by immunoSEQ multiplex PCR, and TCRdb kept only the in-frame ones, dropping some. This table has about 180,000 clones, around 85% appearing once. What was sequenced was PBMCs. The source is a man younger than 35 in good health and CMV-seropositive.

The chain employs TRBV30 and TRBJ1-1, with D possibly matching TRBD1 (5 bases). Germline V gene lookup returns CDR1 GTSNPN and CDR2 SVGIG (reference sequence). V was trimmed by 0 bases and J by 6 bases, leaving 8 bases between them. This CDR3 is built from 12 residues. CDR3: CAWSVQTAEAFF. CDR3 in DNA: TGTGCCTGGAGTGTCCAGACAGCTGAAGCTTTCTTT.

V is TRBV6-1 and J is TRBJ1-6, with 7 bases lining up with TRBD1. CDR3 length: 13 residues. Germline-derived CDR1 and CDR2 are MNHNS and SASEGT. V gave up 4 bases and J gave up 7 bases; unmatched junction bases: 1. The CDR3 sequence: CASSGTGNSPLHF. The CDR3 DNA sequence: TGTGCCAGCAGTGGGACAGGCAATTCACCCCTCCACTTT.

The rearrangement uses TRBV18 and TRBJ2-3, with a weak D call TRBD1 (5 bases). Deletions cut 5 bases from V and 5 bases from J, with 11 bases between. The CDR3 spans 13 residues. Germline assignment: CDR1 KGHSH and CDR2 LQKENI. The CDR3 spells CASSVRQQDTQYF. The CDR3 DNA reads as TGTGCCAGCTCAGTCCGACAGCAAGATACGCAGTATTTT.

This clone was detected a few times. The chain has TRBV10-2 and TRBJ2-2; D possibly corresponds to TRBD1 (5 bases). Germline V gives CDR1 WSHSY, CDR2 SAAADI. The V gene lost 4 bases and the J gene lost 13 bases, with 10 bases spanning the gap. The CDR3 totals 11 residues. The CDR3 spells CASSASQGLFF. The CDR3 nucleotides read TGCGCCAGCAGTGCCTCCCAGGGGCTGTTTTTT.

The CDR3 spells CATSDRVYTDTQYF. The CDR3 nucleotides are TGTGCCACCTCCGACAGGGTCTACACAGATACGCAGTATTTT. This chain uses TRBV28 with TRBJ2-3; TRBD1 matches at 7 bases. Germline-derived CDR1 and CDR2 are MDHEN and SYDVKM. CDR3 length: 14 amino acids. V dropped 10 bases and J dropped 2; count of bases not matched to a gene: 9.

The genes are TRBV27 and TRBJ2-3; weak D call: TRBD2 (5 bases). Germline-derived CDR1 and CDR2 are MNHEY and SMNVEV (reference sequence). The CDR3 contains 16 residues. The V end lost 5 bases, the J end lost 1 base, and 16 bases lay between the germline ends. The CDR3 DNA reads TGTGCCAGCAGTCCCCCATCTAGCTGGGGCACAGATACGCAGTATTTT. Translation: CASSPPSSWGTDTQYF.

V gene TRBV9 combines with J gene TRBJ2-1; TRBD2 matches at 10 bases. This CDR3 has 16 residues. Looked up from germline, CDR1 is SGDLS and CDR2 is YYNGEE. The junction had 6 bases not matched to a gene; V was cut back by 3 bases and J by 3 bases. The CDR3, as DNA: TGTGCCAGCAGCGGCGAGCGGGGGGGAGACTACAATGAGCAGTTCTTC. It translates to CASSGERGGDYNEQFF.

This clone occurred a few times. The chain recombines TRBV11-2 with TRBJ2-7; 7 nucleotides align to TRBD2. The germline V gene encodes CDR1 SGHAT and CDR2 FQNNGV. With 5 bases clipped from V and 7 bases from J, the junction kept 14 bases outside the gene matches. This CDR3 has 15 residues. The DNA for the CDR3 is TGTGCCAGCAGCGTACGACTAGCAGGGCTGGGGGAGCAGTACTTC. Protein sequence: CASSVRLAGLGEQYF.

The rearrangement links TRBV27 to TRBJ2-7; 8 nucleotides align to TRBD1. Germline CDR1 MNHEY, CDR2 SMNVEV (reference sequence). The trim removed 3 bases at V and 4 bases at J, leaving 8 bases unmatched. The CDR3 length is 15 residues. The CDR3 DNA reads as TGTGCCAGCAGTTTTTCGCGGGACAGGCCATACGAGCAGTACTTC. Its protein product is CASSFSRDRPYEQYF.

The chain has TRBV2 and TRBJ1-3; D unclear. The germline V and J ends were trimmed by 6 bases and 3 bases, with 12 bases remaining between them. Germline lookup yields CDR1 SNHLY and CDR2 FYNNEI. The CDR3 contains 14 residues. The CDR3 sequence is CASSLPSNGNTIYF. CDR3 DNA: TGTGCCAGCAGCCTACCGAGCAATGGAAACACCATATATTTT. The full variable domain, completed using reference TRBV2 and TRBJ1-3, is EPEVTQTPSHQVTQMGQEVILRCVPISNHLYFYWYRQILGQKVEFLVSFYNNEISEKSEIFDDQFSVERPDGSNFTLKIRSTKLEDSAMYFCASSLPSNGNTIYFGEGSWLTVV.

The J gene is TRBJ1-3, the V gene TRBV28; TRBD1 aligns across 9 bases. V gave up 6 bases and J gave up 1 base; unmatched junction bases: 7. The CDR3 has 16 residues. Germline CDR1 reads MDHEN; CDR2 reads SYDVKM. The CDR3 DNA sequence: TGTGCCAGCAGACCTAGACAGGGGGTGTCTGGAAACACCATATATTTT. It specifies CASRPRQGVSGNTIYF.

The V gene is TRBV18, the J gene TRBJ2-5; tentatively, D is TRBD1 (5 bases). CDR3 length: 15 amino acids. V dropped 1 base and J dropped 2 bases, with 11 bases sitting between them. Per germline, CDR1 KGHSH and CDR2 LQKENI. This chain's CDR3 is CASSPRDRAQETQYF. The CDR3 DNA reads as TGTGCCAGCTCACCACGAGACAGAGCACAAGAGACCCAGTACTTC.

The rearrangement joins TRBV27 to TRBJ1-1; 7 bases map to TRBD1. V was pared by 1 base and J by 3 bases, with 5 bases of the junction left unmatched. CDR1 MNHEY and CDR2 SMNVEV come from the germline V gene (reference sequence). The CDR3 extends over 15 amino acids. The CDR3 DNA is TGTGCCAGCAGTTTATGGAAGGGGGCGGACACTGAAGCTTTCTTT. Its protein product is CASSLWKGADTEAFF.

The chain couples TRBV6-5 to TRBJ2-6; D is perhaps TRBD2 (5 bases). CDR3 length equals 15 residues. Per germline, CDR1 MNHEY and CDR2 SVGAGI. Trimming cost V 5 bases and J 2 bases, with 10 bases left between them. The DNA for the CDR3 is TGTGCCAGCAGTAAGGACTTCGCTGGGGCCAACGTCCTGACTTTC. Translated, it gives CASSKDFAGANVLTF.

This chain joins TRBV6-5 and TRBJ2-5; the D gene is possibly TRBD2 (5 bases). Germline loops: CDR1 MNHEY, CDR2 SVGAGI. CDR3 length equals 14 residues. The V end was cut by 2 bases, the J end by 5 bases, with 12 bases between. The CDR3 reads CASSYVRRGETQYF. CDR3 in DNA: TGTGCCAGCAGTTACGTCAGGCGCGGGGAGACCCAGTACTTC.

V is TRBV7-9 and J is TRBJ2-2; 15 positions agree with TRBD2. CDR1 is SEHNR, CDR2 FQNEAQ, per germline (reference sequence). V was pared by 3 bases and J by 6 bases, with 5 bases of the junction left unmatched. The CDR3 spans 17 residues. CDR3 DNA sequence: TGTGCCAGCAGCTTCCCGGGACTAGCGGGAGGCCCCGGGGAGCTGTTTTTT. It is translated as CASSFPGLAGGPGELFF.

This rearrangement joins TRBV29-1 to TRBJ1-3; no clear D. Germline V CDR1 and CDR2: SQVTM, ANQGSEA. This CDR3 spans 13 amino acids. V lost 4 bases and J lost 0, with 7 bases in between. The CDR3: CSVVVSSGNTIYF. In DNA form, the CDR3 reads TGCAGCGTTGTAGTGAGCTCTGGAAACACCATATATTTT.

The V and J genes are TRBV12-5 and TRBJ2-7; D is possibly TRBD1 (5 bases). This CDR3 has 14 amino acids. CDR1 LGHNT and CDR2 FRNRAP come from the germline V gene. With 2 bases removed from V and 0 bases from J, the gap between germline ends came to 8 bases. The CDR3 bases are TGTGCTAGTGGTTTGTCTGGGGCCTCCTACGAGCAGTACTTC. Translated: CASGLSGASYEQYF.

The chain uses TRBV29-1 and TRBJ2-7; D remains ambiguous. The CDR3 has 12 amino acids. CDR1 is SQVTM, CDR2 ANQGSEA, per germline. The V end was cut by 5 bases, the J end by 0 bases, with 8 bases between. The CDR3 bases are TGCAGCGTTTCGCTGAGCTCCTACGAGCAGTACTTC. It specifies CSVSLSSYEQYF.

The rearrangement links TRBV5-1 to TRBJ1-1; 9 bases agree with TRBD1. Germline V gene sequence: CDR1 SGHRS, CDR2 YFSETQ. There are 16 residues in the CDR3. The V gene end was trimmed by 4 bases and the J gene end by 1 base; junction bases not matched to a gene: 8. The CDR3 sequence: CASSPYRGLPNTEAFF. In nucleotides, the CDR3 is TGCGCCAGCAGCCCGTACAGGGGGCTCCCGAACACTGAAGCTTTCTTT.

The table lists this clone with a count of one. In nucleotides, the CDR3 is TGTGCCAGCAGCTTTATGGGGGGGTGGAATCAGCCCCAGCATTTT. This encodes CASSFMGGWNQPQHF. V usage is TRBV5-6 and J usage is TRBJ1-5; the D gene is possibly TRBD1 (5 bases). V lost 2 bases and J lost 4, with 13 bases in between. Per germline, CDR1 SGHDT and CDR2 YYEEEE. The CDR3 has 15 residues.

The chain is built from TRBV28 and TRBJ2-7, with D perhaps matching TRBD1 (6 bases). CDR1 is MDHEN and CDR2 is SYDVKM in the germline V gene. The CDR3 covers 12 residues. The germline V and J ends were trimmed by 6 bases and 6 bases, with 12 bases remaining between them. The CDR3 DNA follows: TGTGCCAGCAGCGAACAGGGTAGCGAGCAGTACTTC. Its protein product is CASSEQGSEQYF.